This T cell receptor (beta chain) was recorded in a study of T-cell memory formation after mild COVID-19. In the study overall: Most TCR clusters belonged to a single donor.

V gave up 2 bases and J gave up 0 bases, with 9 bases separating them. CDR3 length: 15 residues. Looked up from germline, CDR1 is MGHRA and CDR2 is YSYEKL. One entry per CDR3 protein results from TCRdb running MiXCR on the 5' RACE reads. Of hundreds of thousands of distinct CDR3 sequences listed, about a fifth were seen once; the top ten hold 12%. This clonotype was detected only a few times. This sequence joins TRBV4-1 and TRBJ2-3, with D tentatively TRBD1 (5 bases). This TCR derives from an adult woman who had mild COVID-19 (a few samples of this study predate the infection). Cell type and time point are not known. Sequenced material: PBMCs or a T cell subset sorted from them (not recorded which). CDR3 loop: CASSQLPGSTDTQYF. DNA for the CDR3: TGCGCCAGCAGCCAACTCCCAGGGAGCACAGATACGCAGTATTTT.